The 16 T cell receptor beta chains below all came from one sample that was sequenced in a study of T cells in Graves' hyperthyroidism and ophthalmopathy. RNA transcripts served as the template for amplifying TCR beta CDR3 regions. The HTBI primer set was used in a first-round RT-PCR of the TCR CDR3. TCRdb itself ran the multiplex PCR reads through MiXCR, one entry per CDR3 protein. The sample includes 340,000 or so distinct CDR3 sequences, around a sixth of them seen just once. The specimen sequenced was blood. Source of these receptors: a woman aged 45-60 years with Graves' hyperthyroidism.

This chain joins TRBV5-5 and TRBJ2-5, with 7 positions matching TRBD2. CDR1 is SGHKS and CDR2 is YYEKEE in the germline V gene (reference sequence). There are 16 residues in the CDR3. Losses at the gene ends were 0 bases for V and 2 bases for J; bases not matched to a gene: 7. For the CDR3, the DNA is TGTGCCAGCAGCTTGGAGCCTAGCGGACGGCAAGAGACCCAGTACTTC. Protein: CASSLEPSGRQETQYF.

Of note for this clonotype: One base away lies a much larger clone, so this may be a sequencing read error. The V and J genes are TRBV3-1 and TRBJ2-4; D tentatively fits TRBD1 or TRBD2 (5 bases each). The V and J ends lost 1 base and 0 bases respectively, with 13 bases between them. The CDR3 runs 17 residues. CDR1 is LGHDT, CDR2 YNNKEL, per germline (reference sequence). CDR3 DNA sequence: TGTGCCAGCAGCCAAGGGGACGCTTGGTTAGCCAAAAACATTCAGTACTTC. Translating gives CASSQGDAWLAKNIQYF.

This clonotype was detected ten times or more. This chain uses TRBV28 with TRBJ2-4; the match to TRBD2 covers 10 bases. The CDR3 contains 15 residues. With V trimmed by 4 bases and J by 4 bases, 4 bases remained unmatched. In germline, CDR1 is MDHEN, CDR2 SYDVKM. The CDR3 nucleotides are TGTGCCAGCAGTTACCTAGCGGGAGATAAAAACATTCAGTACTTC. Its protein is CASSYLAGDKNIQYF.

This clonotype was recorded many times. The rearrangement joins TRBV7-9 to TRBJ2-3, with 7 positions matching TRBD1. V gave up 5 bases and J gave up 3 bases; unmatched junction bases: 5. The germline gives CDR1 SEHNR, CDR2 FQNEAQ (reference sequence). The CDR3 contains 14 residues. This chain's CDR3 is CASSHSTGTDTQYF. DNA of the CDR3: TGTGCCAGCAGCCATTCGACAGGGACAGATACGCAGTATTTT. The full variable domain, rest sourced from reference TRBV7-9 and TRBJ2-3, is DTGVSQNPRHKITKRGQNVTFRCDPISEHNRLYWYRQTLGQGPEFLTYFQNEAQLEKSRLLSDRFSAERPKGSFSTLEIQRTEQGDSAMYLCASSHSTGTDTQYFGPGTRLTVL.

As for this clonotype: Just one base apart from a much larger clone, this may be a read error. The chain joins TRBV28 to TRBJ1-2; D unresolved. This CDR3 contains 11 residues. CDR1 is MDHEN and CDR2 is SYDVKM in the germline V gene. CDR3 residues: CASNSGLGYPF. The CDR3 nucleotides are TGTGCCAGCAATTCGGGATTGGGCTACCCCTTC.

In its sample, this clonotype was seen a few times. V is TRBV29-1 and J is TRBJ2-2; D gene uncertain. The ends were cut back, 3 bases at V and 6 bases at J, with 8 bases in the middle. Germline loops: CDR1 SQVTM, CDR2 ANQGSEA. The CDR3 is 12 amino acids. As DNA, the CDR3 is TGCAGCGTTGAGACTCATTCCGGGGAGCTGTTTTTT. Protein product: CSVETHSGELFF.

The chain employs TRBV30 and TRBJ1-1; a weak D match, TRBD1 (5 bases). In germline, CDR1 is GTSNPN, CDR2 SVGIG (reference sequence). This CDR3 is 12 amino acids long. The germline V and J ends were trimmed by 3 bases and 10 bases, with 15 bases remaining between them. The CDR3, as DNA: TGTGCCTGGAGGGTAAGGGCTGGGGGAGCTTTCTTT. Amino acids: CAWRVRAGGAFF. The whole variable domain, filled in from reference TRBV30 and TRBJ1-1, reads SQTIHQWPATLVQPVGSPLSLECTVEGTSNPNLYWYRQAAGRGLQLLFYSVGIGQISSEVPQNLSASRPQDRQFILSSKKLLLSDSGFYLCAWRVRAGGAFFGQGTRLTVV.

Concerning this clonotype: A clone one base away is much larger, so this may be a read error. V and J are TRBV20-1 and TRBJ2-3; D not resolved. CDR1 and CDR2 from the germline V gene are DFQATT and SNEGSKA (reference sequence). The CDR3 is 12 residues long. This chain's CDR3 is CRARVGTDTQYF. The CDR3 DNA is TGCAGGGCGAGAGTAGGCACAGATACGCAGTATTTT.

The chain combines TRBV6-1 with TRBJ1-4; D is uncertain. This CDR3 comprises 15 residues. CDR1 and CDR2 from the germline V gene are MNHNS and SASEGT. V shed 9 bases and J shed 8 bases, with 22 bases lying between them. The CDR3 spells CASLRGPDSNEKLFF. CDR3 bases: TGTGCCAGTCTCCGCGGTCCTGACTCCAACGAAAAACTGTTTTTT.

As regards this clonotype: Mismatch with germline at one junction end may stem from a read error. This chain links TRBV20-1 with TRBJ2-5; no reliable D call. This CDR3 contains 12 residues. CDR1 is DFQATT and CDR2 is SNEGSKA in the germline V gene (reference sequence). The CDR3 nucleotides read TGCAGTGCTAGGGGCCACCAAGGGACCCAGTACTTC. As protein: CSARGHQGTQYF.

This clonotype was observed a few times. This chain connects TRBV5-6 to TRBJ2-1, with 13 bases matching TRBD2. There are 15 residues in the CDR3. V lost 5 bases, J lost 9 bases, and 8 bases stayed unmatched. Per germline, CDR1 SGHDT and CDR2 YYEEEE. The chain's CDR3 is CASRLAGGPEGEQFF. CDR3 DNA: TGTGCCAGCAGACTAGCGGGGGGGCCGGAGGGTGAGCAGTTCTTC.

The CDR3 sequence: CASSPGQSTGELFF. DNA of the CDR3: TGTGCCAGCTCACCGGGACAGAGCACCGGGGAGCTGTTTTTT. The chain carries TRBV18 and TRBJ2-2; 7 nucleotides match TRBD1. Germline CDR1 is KGHSH and CDR2 is LQKENI. The ends lost 3 bases at V and 4 bases at J; junction bases unmatched: 2. The CDR3 runs to 14 residues.

This clonotype was found a few times. This chain joins TRBV3-1 and TRBJ2-7, with D tentatively TRBD2 (6 bases). The V and J ends lost 1 base and 3 bases respectively, with 10 bases between them. The CDR3 contains 14 residues. Germline assignment: CDR1 LGHDT and CDR2 YNNKEL (reference sequence). CDR3 in DNA: TGTGCCAGCAGCCAAGGGACGGGGGACTACGAGCAGTACTTC. It specifies CASSQGTGDYEQYF.

The table lists this clonotype with many counts. The rearrangement uses TRBV7-9 and TRBJ1-1, with no clear D. The germline V and J ends were trimmed by 5 bases and 2 bases, with 15 bases remaining between them. The CDR3 is made up of 15 amino acids. Germline assignment: CDR1 SEHNR and CDR2 FQNEAQ (reference sequence). CDR3 amino acids: CASSPRGGLNTEAFF. CDR3 coding DNA: TGTGCCAGCAGCCCCCGAGGAGGCCTTAACACTGAAGCTTTCTTT.

This clonotype showed up just a few times. The chain joins TRBV20-1 to TRBJ2-7; 7 bases match TRBD2. The trim removed 6 bases at V and 9 bases at J, leaving 11 bases unmatched. This CDR3 has 12 residues. Germline V CDR1 and CDR2: DFQATT, SNEGSKA (reference sequence). CDR3 sequence reads: CSAESGGLVQYF. The CDR3 region has the DNA TGCAGTGCAGAATCGGGGGGTCTCGTGCAGTACTTC.

This clonotype was picked up many times. The chain is built from TRBV5-6 and TRBJ1-1; tentative D call: TRBD1 (5 bases). The CDR3 is made up of 15 amino acids. Germline V CDR1 and CDR2: SGHDT, YYEEEE. The V gene lost 1 base and the J gene lost 0 bases, with 10 bases spanning the gap. The CDR3 protein is CASSLSPGMNTEAFF. CDR3 sequence (DNA): TGTGCCAGCAGCTTGTCACCAGGGATGAACACTGAAGCTTTCTTT.